The sample holds many counts of the clone carrying this T cell receptor (beta chain). Its matching antigen is unknown. This entry belongs to a study of regulatory T cells in long-lasting Graves disease. Study-level background: The antithyroid drugs taken by newly diagnosed Graves' patients had been used for under 3 months. General study results and limits: Newly diagnosed Graves' patients exceeded persistent ones in TCR diversity.

The time point here: newly diagnosed GD, antithyroid drugs for less than 3 months. There was RNA extracted from PBMCs, and the TCR library was made from it. Germline-derived CDR1 and CDR2 are KGHSH and LQKENI. The CDR3 extends over 15 amino acids. Trimming took 3 bases from V and 5 from J, leaving 14 bases between them. Researchers made TCR beta libraries by using iRepertoire HTBI primers and running Arm-PCR on CDR3 regions. TCRdb fed the multiplex PCR reads into MiXCR, producing one record per CDR3 protein. This sample has about 440,000 distinct CDR3 sequences, with roughly 15% found just once. This same sample was also taken into another study, of T cells in Graves' hyperthyroidism and ophthalmopathy. From that study: Uncontrolled infections, other autoimmune diseases, pregnancy or lactation led to exclusion of patients. Ophthalmopathy was distinguished from stable hyperthyroidism by 13 V-J signatures.

The clonotype comes from a woman between 18 and 29 years old with Graves disease. The chain combines TRBV18 with TRBJ2-1; D is undetermined. The specimen was peripheral blood mononuclear cells (PBMCs), collected at new diagnosis, from a patient treated with antithyroid drugs. The CDR3 DNA follows: TGTGCCAGCTCACCGTTTTTGTTAGCAAACAATGAGCAGTTCTTC. This encodes CASSPFLLANNEQFF.